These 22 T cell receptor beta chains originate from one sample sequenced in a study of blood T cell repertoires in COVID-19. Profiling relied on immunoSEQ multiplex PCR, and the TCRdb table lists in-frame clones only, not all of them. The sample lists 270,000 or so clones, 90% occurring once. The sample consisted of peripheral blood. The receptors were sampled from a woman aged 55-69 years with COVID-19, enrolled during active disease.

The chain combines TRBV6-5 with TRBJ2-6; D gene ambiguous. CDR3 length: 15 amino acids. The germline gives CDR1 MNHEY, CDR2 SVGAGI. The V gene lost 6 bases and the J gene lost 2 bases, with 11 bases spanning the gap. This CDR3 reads CASSYEVPGANVLTF. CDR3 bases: TGTGCCAGCAGCTACGAGGTCCCTGGGGCCAACGTCCTGACTTTC.

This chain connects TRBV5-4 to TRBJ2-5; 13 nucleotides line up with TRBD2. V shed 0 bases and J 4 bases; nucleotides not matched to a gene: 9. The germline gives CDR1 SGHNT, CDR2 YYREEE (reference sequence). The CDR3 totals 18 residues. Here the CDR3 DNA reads TGTGCCAGCAGCTTGGGGACTAGCGGGGGAGCTTCCGTAGAGACCCAGTACTTC. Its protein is CASSLGTSGGASVETQYF. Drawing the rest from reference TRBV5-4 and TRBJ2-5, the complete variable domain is ETGVTQSPTHLIKTRGQQVTLRCSSQSGHNTVSWYQQALGQGPQFIFQYYREEENGRGNFPPRFSGLQFPNYSSELNVNALELDDSALYLCASSLGTSGGASVETQYFGPGTRLLVL.

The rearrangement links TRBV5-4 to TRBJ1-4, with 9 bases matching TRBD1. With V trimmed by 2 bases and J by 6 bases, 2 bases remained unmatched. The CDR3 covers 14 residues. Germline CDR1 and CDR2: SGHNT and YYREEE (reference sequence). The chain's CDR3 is CASSLQGAYEKLFF. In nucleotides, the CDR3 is TGTGCCAGCAGCTTACAGGGGGCCTATGAAAAACTGTTTTTT.

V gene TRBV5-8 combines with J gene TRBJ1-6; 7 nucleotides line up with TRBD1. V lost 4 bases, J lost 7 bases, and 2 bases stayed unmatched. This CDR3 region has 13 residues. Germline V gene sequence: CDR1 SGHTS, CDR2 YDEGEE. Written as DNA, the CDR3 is TGTGCCAGCAGCCCGGGACAGAATTCACCCCTCCACTTT. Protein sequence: CASSPGQNSPLHF.

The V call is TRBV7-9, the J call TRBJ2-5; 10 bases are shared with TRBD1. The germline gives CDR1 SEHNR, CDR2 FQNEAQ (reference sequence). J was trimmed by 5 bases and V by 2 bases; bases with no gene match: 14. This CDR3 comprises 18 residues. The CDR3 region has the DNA TGTGCCAGCAGCTTACCCCGCCCCCGACAGGGGGCATTGGAGACCCAGTACTTC. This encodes CASSLPRPRQGALETQYF.

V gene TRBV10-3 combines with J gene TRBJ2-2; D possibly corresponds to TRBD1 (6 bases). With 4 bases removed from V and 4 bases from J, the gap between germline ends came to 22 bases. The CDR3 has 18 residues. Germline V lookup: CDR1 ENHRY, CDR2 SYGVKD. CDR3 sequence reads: CAISGGFGLGHLTGELFF. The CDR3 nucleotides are TGTGCCATCAGTGGTGGTTTCGGGCTGGGACACCTCACCGGGGAGCTGTTTTTT.

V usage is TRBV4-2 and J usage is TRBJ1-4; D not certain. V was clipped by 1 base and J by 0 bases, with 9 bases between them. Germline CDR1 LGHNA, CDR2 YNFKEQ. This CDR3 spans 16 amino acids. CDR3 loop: CASSQGAATTNEKLFF. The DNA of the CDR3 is TGTGCCAGCAGCCAAGGGGCAGCAACAACTAATGAAAAACTGTTTTTT.

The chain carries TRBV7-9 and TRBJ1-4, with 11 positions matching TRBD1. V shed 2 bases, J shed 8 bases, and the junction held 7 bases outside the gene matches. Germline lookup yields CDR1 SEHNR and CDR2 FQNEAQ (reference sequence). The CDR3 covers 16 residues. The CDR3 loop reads CASSLSVGTGGEKLFF. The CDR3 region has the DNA TGTGCCAGCAGCTTAAGTGTCGGGACAGGGGGAGAAAAACTGTTTTTT.

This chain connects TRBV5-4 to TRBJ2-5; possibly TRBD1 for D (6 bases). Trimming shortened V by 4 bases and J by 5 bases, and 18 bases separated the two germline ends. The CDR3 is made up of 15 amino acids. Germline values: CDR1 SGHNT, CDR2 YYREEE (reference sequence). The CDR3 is CASSPGTRDGETQYF. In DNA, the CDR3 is TGTGCCAGCAGCCCGGGGACAAGGGACGGGGAGACCCAGTACTTC.

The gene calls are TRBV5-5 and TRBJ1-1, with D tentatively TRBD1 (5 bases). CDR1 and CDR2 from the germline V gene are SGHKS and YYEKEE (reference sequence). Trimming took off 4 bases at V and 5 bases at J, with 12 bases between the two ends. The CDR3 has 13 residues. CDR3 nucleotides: TGTGCCAGCAGCGTGCAGGGTTTAACTGAAGCTTTCTTT. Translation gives CASSVQGLTEAFF.

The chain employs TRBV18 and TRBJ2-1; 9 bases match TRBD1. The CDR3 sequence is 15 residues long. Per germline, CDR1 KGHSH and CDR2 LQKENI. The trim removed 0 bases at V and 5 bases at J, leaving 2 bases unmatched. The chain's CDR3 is CASSPPGQGNNEQFF. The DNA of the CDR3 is TGTGCCAGCTCACCACCGGGACAGGGCAACAATGAGCAGTTCTTC.

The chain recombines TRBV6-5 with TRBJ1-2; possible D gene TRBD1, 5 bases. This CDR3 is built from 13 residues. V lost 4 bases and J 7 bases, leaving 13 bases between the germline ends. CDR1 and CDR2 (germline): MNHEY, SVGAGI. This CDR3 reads CASSSLGGTGYTF. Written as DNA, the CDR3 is TGTGCCAGCAGTTCCCTTGGGGGGACTGGCTACACCTTC.

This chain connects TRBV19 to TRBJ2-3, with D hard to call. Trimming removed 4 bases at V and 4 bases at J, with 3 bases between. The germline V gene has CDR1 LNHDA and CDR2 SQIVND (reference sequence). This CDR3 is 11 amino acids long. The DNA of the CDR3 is TGTGCCAGTAGTAGCGCAGATACGCAGTATTTT. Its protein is CASSSADTQYF.

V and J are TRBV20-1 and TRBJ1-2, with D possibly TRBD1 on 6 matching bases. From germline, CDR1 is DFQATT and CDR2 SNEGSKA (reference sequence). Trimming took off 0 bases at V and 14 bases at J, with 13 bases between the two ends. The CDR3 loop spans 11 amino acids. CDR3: CSARDLSGQTF. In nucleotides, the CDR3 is TGCAGTGCTAGAGACCTATCCGGACAGACCTTC.

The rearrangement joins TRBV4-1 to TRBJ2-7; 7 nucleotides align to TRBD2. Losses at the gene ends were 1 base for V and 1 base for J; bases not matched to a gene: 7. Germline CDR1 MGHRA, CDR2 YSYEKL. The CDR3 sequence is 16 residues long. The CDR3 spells CASSQGLGRPSYEQYF. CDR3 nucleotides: TGCGCCAGCAGCCAAGGGCTCGGGAGGCCTTCCTACGAGCAGTACTTC.

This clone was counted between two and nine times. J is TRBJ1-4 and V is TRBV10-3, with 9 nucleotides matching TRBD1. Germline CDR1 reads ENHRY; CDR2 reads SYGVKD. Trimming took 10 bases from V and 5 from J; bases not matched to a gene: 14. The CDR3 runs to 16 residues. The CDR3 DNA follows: TGTGCCACTGCGCCTCACGAGGGACAGGGCAATGAAAAACTGTTTTTT. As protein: CATAPHEGQGNEKLFF.

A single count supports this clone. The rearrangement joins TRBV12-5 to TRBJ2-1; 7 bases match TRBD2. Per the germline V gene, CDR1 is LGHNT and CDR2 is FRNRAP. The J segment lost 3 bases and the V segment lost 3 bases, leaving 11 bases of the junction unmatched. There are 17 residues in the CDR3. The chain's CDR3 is CASGLPDREEHYNEQFF. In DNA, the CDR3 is TGTGCTAGTGGTTTACCCGACCGGGAGGAGCACTACAATGAGCAGTTCTTC.

CDR3 sequence: CASSVSGGPVVTDTQYF. Written as DNA, the CDR3 is TGTGCCAGCAGCGTATCCGGGGGGCCGGTAGTCACAGATACGCAGTATTTT. The chain carries TRBV9 and TRBJ2-3, with a possible D match to TRBD2 (7 bases). The CDR3 is made up of 17 amino acids. Germline V gene sequence: CDR1 SGDLS, CDR2 YYNGEE. The V end was cut by 1 base, the J end by 2 bases, with 17 bases between.

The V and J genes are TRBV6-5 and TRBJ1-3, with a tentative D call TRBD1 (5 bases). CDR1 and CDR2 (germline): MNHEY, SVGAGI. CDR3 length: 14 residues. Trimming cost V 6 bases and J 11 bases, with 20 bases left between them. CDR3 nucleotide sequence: TGTGCCAGCAGAGGGACTTACTCTGGAAATGCCATATATTTT. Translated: CASRGTYSGNAIYF.

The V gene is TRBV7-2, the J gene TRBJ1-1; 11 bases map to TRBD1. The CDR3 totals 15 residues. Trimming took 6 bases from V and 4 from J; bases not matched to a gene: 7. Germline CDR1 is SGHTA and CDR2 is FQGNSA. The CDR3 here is CASRSGQGAITEAFF. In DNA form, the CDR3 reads TGTGCCAGCAGATCCGGACAGGGGGCAATCACTGAAGCTTTCTTT.

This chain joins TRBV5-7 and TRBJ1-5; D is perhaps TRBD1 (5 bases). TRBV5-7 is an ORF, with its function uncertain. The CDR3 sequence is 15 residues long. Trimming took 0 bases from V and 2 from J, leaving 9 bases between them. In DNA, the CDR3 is TGTGCCAGCAGCTTGGAAGGGACTTGCAATCAGCCCCAGCATTTT. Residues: CASSLEGTCNQPQHF.

CDR3 nucleotides: TGTGCCAGCAGCTTAGTGGTAGGACACATAAACTATGGCTACACCTTC. Amino acid sequence: CASSLVVGHINYGYTF. The chain is built from TRBV7-2 and TRBJ1-2, with D possibly TRBD1 on 5 matching bases. Between the trimmed V and J ends, which lost 1 base and 2 bases, there was a span of 14 bases. The CDR3 consists of 16 residues. The germline CDR1 and CDR2 sequences are SGHTA and FQGNSA.